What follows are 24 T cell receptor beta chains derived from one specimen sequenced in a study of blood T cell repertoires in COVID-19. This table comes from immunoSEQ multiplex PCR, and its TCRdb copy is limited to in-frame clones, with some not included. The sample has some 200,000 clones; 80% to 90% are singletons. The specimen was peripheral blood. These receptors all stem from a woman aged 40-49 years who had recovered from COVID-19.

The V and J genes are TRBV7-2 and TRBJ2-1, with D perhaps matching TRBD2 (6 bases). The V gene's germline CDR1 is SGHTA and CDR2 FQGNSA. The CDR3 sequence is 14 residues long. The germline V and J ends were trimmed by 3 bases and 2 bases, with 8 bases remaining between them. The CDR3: CASSFWGAYNEQFF. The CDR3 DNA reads TGTGCCAGCAGCTTCTGGGGGGCCTACAATGAGCAGTTCTTC.

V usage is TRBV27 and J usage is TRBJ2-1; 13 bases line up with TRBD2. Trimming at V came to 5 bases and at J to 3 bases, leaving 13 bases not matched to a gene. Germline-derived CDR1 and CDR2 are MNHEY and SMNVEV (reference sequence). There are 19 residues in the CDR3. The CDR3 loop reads CASSPLTSGGLNLYNEQFF. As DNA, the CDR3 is TGTGCCAGCAGTCCGTTGACTAGCGGGGGGCTCAATCTCTACAATGAGCAGTTCTTC.

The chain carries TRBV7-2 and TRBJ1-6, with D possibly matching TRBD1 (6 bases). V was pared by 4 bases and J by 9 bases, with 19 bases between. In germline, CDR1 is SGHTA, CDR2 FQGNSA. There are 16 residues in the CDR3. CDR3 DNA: TGTGCCAGCAGCTACCAGACAGGCGTATCAGGTTCACCCCTCCACTTT. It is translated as CASSYQTGVSGSPLHF.

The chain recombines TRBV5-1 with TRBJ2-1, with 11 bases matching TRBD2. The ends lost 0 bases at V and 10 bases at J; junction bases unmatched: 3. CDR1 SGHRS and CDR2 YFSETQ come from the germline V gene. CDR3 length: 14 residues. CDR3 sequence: CASSLDPSGGEQFF. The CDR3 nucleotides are TGCGCCAGCAGCTTGGACCCTAGCGGGGGGGAGCAGTTCTTC. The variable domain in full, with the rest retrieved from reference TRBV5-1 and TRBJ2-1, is KAGVTQTPRYLIKTRGQQVTLSCSPISGHRSVSWYQQTPGQGLQFLFEYFSETQRNKGNFPGRFSGRQFSNSRSEMNVSTLELGDSALYLCASSLDPSGGEQFFGPGTRLTVL.

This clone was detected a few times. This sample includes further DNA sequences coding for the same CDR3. This chain's CDR3 is CASSPGGSEQYF. CDR3 DNA sequence: TGTGCCAGCAGCCCAGGGGGGTCCGAGCAGTACTTC. The V gene is TRBV7-9, the J gene TRBJ2-7; possibly TRBD1 for D (7 bases). The CDR3 spans 12 residues. The V end lost 5 bases, the J end lost 6 bases, and 11 bases lay between the germline ends. CDR1 SEHNR and CDR2 FQNEAQ come from the germline V gene (reference sequence).

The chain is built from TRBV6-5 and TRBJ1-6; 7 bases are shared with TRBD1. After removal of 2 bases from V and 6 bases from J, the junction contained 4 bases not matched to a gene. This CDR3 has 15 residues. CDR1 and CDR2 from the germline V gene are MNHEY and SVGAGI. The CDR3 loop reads CASSYRAGGNSPLHF. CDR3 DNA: TGTGCCAGCAGTTACCGGGCAGGGGGTAATTCACCCCTCCACTTT.

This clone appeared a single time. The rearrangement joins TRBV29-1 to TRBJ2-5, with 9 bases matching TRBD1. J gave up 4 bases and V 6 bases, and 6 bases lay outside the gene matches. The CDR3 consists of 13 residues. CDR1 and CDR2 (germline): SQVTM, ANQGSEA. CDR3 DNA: TGCAGCGTCCAAGGACAGGGGCGAGAGACCCAGTACTTC. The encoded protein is CSVQGQGRETQYF.

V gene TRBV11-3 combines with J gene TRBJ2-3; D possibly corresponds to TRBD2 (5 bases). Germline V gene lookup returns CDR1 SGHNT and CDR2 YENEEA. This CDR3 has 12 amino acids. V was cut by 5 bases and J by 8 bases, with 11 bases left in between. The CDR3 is CASSLDYGTQYF. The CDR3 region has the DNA TGTGCCAGCAGCCTCGACTATGGTACGCAGTATTTT.

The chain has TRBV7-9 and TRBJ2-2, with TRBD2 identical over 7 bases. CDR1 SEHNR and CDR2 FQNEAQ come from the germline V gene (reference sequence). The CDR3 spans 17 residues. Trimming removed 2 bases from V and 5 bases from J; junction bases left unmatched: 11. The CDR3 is CASSLSPRLAETGELFF. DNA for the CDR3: TGTGCCAGCAGCTTAAGCCCCCGACTAGCAGAAACCGGGGAGCTGTTTTTT.

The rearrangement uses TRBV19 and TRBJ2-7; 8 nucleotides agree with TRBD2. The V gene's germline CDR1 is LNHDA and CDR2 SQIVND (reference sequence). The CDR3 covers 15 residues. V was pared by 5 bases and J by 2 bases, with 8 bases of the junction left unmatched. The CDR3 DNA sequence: TGTGCCAGTAGTCCACAAGCGGGGGCACCCTACGAGCAGTACTTC. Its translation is CASSPQAGAPYEQYF.

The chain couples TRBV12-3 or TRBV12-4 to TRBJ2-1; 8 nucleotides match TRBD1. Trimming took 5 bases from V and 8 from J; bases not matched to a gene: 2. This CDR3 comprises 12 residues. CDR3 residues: CASSDRGHEQFF. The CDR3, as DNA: TGTGCCAGCAGTGACAGGGGCCATGAGCAGTTCTTC.

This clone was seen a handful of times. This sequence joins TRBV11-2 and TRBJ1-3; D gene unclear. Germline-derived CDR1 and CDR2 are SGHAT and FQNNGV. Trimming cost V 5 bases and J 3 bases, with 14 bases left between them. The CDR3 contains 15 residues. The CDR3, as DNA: TGTGCCAGCAGCCGGTCGGGAACTTTTGGAAACACCATATATTTT. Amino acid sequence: CASSRSGTFGNTIYF.

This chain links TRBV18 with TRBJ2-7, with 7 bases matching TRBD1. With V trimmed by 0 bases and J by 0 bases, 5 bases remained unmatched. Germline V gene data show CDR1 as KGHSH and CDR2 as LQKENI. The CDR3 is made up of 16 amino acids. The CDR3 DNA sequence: TGTGCCAGCTCACCACCTGAGGGGGCGAACTCCTACGAGCAGTACTTC. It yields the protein CASSPPEGANSYEQYF.

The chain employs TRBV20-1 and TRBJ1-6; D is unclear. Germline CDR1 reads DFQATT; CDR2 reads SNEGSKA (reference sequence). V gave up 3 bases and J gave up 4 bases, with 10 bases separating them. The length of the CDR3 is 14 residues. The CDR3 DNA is TGCAGTGCTAGTTTTGACAAGTATAATTCACCCCTCCACTTT. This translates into CSASFDKYNSPLHF.

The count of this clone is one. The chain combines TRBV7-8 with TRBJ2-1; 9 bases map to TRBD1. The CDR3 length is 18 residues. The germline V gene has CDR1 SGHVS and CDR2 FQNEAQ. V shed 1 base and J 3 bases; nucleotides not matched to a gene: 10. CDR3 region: CASSLVQGAMKNYNEQFF. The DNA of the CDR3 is TGTGCCAGCAGCTTAGTACAGGGGGCGATGAAGAACTACAATGAGCAGTTCTTC.

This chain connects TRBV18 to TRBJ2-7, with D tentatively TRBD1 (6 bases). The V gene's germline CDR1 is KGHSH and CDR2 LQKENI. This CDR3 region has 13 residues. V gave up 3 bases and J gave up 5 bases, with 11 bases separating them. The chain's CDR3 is CASSPLQGNEQYF. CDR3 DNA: TGTGCCAGCTCACCGTTACAGGGAAACGAGCAGTACTTC.

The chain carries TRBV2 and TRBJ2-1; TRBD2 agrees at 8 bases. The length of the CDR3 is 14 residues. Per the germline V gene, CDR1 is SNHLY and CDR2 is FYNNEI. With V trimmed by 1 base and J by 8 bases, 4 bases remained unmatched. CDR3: CASSEGLGGDEQFF. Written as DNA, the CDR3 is TGTGCCAGCAGTGAAGGTCTCGGGGGGGATGAGCAGTTCTTC.

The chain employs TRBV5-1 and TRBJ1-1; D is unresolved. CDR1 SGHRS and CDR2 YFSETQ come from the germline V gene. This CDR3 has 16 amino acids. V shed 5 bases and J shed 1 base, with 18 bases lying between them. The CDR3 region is CASSKRTGFGNTEAFF. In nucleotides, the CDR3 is TGCGCCAGCAGTAAACGGACGGGGTTTGGGAACACTGAAGCTTTCTTT.

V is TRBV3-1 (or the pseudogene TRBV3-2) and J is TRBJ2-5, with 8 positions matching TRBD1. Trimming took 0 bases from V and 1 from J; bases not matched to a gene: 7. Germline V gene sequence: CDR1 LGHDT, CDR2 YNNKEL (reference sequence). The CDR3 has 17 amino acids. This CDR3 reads CASSQDVWDRTQETQYF. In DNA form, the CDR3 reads TGTGCCAGCAGCCAAGATGTGTGGGACAGGACCCAAGAGACCCAGTACTTC.

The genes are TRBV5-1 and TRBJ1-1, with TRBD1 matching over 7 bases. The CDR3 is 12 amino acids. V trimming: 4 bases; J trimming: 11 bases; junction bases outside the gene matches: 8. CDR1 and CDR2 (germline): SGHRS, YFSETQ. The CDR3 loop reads CASSETGLEAFF. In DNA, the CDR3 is TGCGCCAGCAGCGAGACAGGGCTAGAGGCTTTCTTT.

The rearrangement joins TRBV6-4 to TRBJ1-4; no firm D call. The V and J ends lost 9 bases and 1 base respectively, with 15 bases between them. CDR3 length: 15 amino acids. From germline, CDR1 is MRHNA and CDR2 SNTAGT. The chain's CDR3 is CARRYPDQTNEKLFF. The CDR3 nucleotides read TGTGCCAGGCGGTATCCGGATCAAACTAATGAAAAACTGTTTTTT.

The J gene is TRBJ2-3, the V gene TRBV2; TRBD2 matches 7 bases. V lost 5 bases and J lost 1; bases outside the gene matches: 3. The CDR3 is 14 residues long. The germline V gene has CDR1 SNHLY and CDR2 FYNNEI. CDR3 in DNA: TGTGCCAGCAGTCCCAGCGGGGGCACAGATACGCAGTATTTT. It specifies CASSPSGGTDTQYF.

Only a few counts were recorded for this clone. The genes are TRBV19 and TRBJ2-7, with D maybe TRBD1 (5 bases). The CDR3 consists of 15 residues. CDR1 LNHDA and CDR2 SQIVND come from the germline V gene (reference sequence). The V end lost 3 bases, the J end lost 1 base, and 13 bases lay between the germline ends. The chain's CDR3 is CASSIGSQGSYEQYF. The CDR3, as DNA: TGTGCCAGTAGTATCGGTTCCCAGGGATCCTACGAGCAGTACTTC.

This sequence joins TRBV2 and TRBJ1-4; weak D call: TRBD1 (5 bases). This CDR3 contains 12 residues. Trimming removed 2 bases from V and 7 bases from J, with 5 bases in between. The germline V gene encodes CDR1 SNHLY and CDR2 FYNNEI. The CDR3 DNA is TGTGCCAGCAGTGAACAGGGTGAAAAACTGTTTTTT. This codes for CASSEQGEKLFF.